The 5 T cell receptor beta chains listed next were all sequenced from one sample in a study of blood T cells in healthy people across ages. A second PCR of 7 to 11 cycles used a sample-barcoded 5' primer and a J-beta primer mix. One entry per CDR3 protein, called by TCRdb with MiXCR from the 5' RACE reads. The sample has approximately 850,000 distinct CDR3 sequences; 44% are singletons. Input material: blood. The receptor set was obtained from a man between 60 and 75 years old in good health.

Only a few counts were recorded for this clonotype. The chain recombines TRBV4-3 with TRBJ1-2; D is ambiguous. V dropped 3 bases and J dropped 4 bases, with 12 bases sitting between them. CDR1 LGHNA and CDR2 YSLEER come from the germline V gene. The CDR3 is 14 residues long. In DNA form, the CDR3 reads TGCGCCAGCAGCCAGGCCAGAGATTTCTATGGCTACACCTTC. It specifies CASSQARDFYGYTF.

J is TRBJ2-3 and V is TRBV5-1; 8 bases fit TRBD1. The ends lost 0 bases at V and 1 base at J; junction bases unmatched: 4. The CDR3 sequence is 16 residues long. CDR1 and CDR2 (germline): SGHRS, YFSETQ. CDR3 loop: CASSLGRGLGTDTQYF. The CDR3 DNA sequence: TGCGCCAGCAGCTTGGGCAGGGGGCTCGGCACAGATACGCAGTATTTT.

The sample holds one count of this clonotype. The genes are TRBV10-1 and TRBJ2-6, with D perhaps assigned TRBD1 or TRBD2 (5 bases each). The V end lost 0 bases, the J end lost 1 base, and 7 bases lay between the germline ends. The length of the CDR3 is 16 residues. Germline V gene sequence: CDR1 WNHNN, CDR2 SYGVQD (reference sequence). CDR3 in amino acids: CASSESWGSGANVLTF. CDR3 nucleotide sequence: TGCGCCAGCAGTGAGTCGTGGGGGTCTGGGGCCAACGTCCTGACTTTC.

The chain has TRBV27 and TRBJ2-5; tentative D call: TRBD2 (6 bases). V lost 5 bases and J 1 base, leaving 17 bases between the germline ends. CDR3 length equals 16 residues. Germline loops: CDR1 MNHEY, CDR2 SMNVEV (reference sequence). The DNA of the CDR3 is TGTGCCAGCAGTGCGGGGACTGGCGGAGTCCAAGAGACCCAGTACTTC. Translation gives CASSAGTGGVQETQYF.

The chain uses TRBV11-2 and TRBJ2-7; D unresolved. The V end was cut by 5 bases, the J end by 3 bases, with 8 bases between. Germline V gives CDR1 SGHAT, CDR2 FQNNGV. The CDR3 contains 12 residues. The CDR3 coding sequence is TGTGCCAGCAGCCCAAGGCACTACGAGCAGTACTTC. Translated: CASSPRHYEQYF.